The 10 T cell receptor beta chains given below trace back to one sample, sequenced in a study of Graves' ophthalmopathy and Graves' hyperthyroidism. Amplification of the TCR beta CDR3 regions used RNA transcripts (as template). HTBI primers were used in a first-round RT-PCR, which preceded a second-round multiplex PCR. TCRdb ran MiXCR on the multiplex PCR reads and lists one entry per CDR3 protein. The sample has hundreds of thousands of distinct CDR3 sequences, about 20% seen once. Specimen: peripheral blood. These receptors came from a young woman with stable Graves' hyperthyroidism. Some clones in this sample may be carry-over from other donors' samples.

In this sample, this clonotype turned up many times. The chain uses TRBV7-2 and TRBJ1-6, with a possible D match to TRBD1 (5 bases). Germline CDR1 is SGHTA and CDR2 is FQGNSA. The CDR3 covers 14 residues. V shed 5 bases and J shed 7 bases, with 12 bases lying between them. In nucleotides, the CDR3 is TGTGCCAGCAGCCACTGGGACTCGAATTCACCCCTCCACTTT. It codes for CASSHWDSNSPLHF.

Comments on this clonotype: A much larger clone lies a single base off, so this may be a read error. The chain combines TRBV10-3 with TRBJ1-1, with 9 nucleotides matching TRBD1. Looked up from germline, CDR1 is ENHRY and CDR2 is SYGVKD. The CDR3 covers 13 residues. The CDR3 is CAIQGTGKTEACF. Here the CDR3 DNA reads TGTGCCATCCAAGGGACAGGGAAGACTGAAGCTTGCTTT.

This chain uses TRBV18 with TRBJ1-1, with D unresolved. Germline-derived CDR1 and CDR2 are KGHSH and LQKENI. The ends were cut back, 2 bases at V and 7 bases at J, with 17 bases in the middle. The CDR3 extends over 15 amino acids. Here the CDR3 DNA reads TGTGCCAGCTCACCATATCCTCCGGGTCTAAGTGAAGCTTTCTTT. Protein: CASSPYPPGLSEAFF.

This clonotype was seen a handful of times. The rearrangement joins TRBV11-1 to TRBJ1-1, with 12 bases lining up with TRBD1. Germline values: CDR1 SGHAT, CDR2 FQDESV (reference sequence). Trimming removed 5 bases from V and 3 bases from J; junction bases left unmatched: 10. The CDR3 length is 17 residues. The CDR3 nucleotides are TGTGCCAGCAGCCTTGGGTGGGGACAGGGGGCTGACACTGAAGCTTTCTTT. Translated: CASSLGWGQGADTEAFF.

A word on this clonotype: An end of the junction does not agree with germline; a read error may underlie this. This sequence joins TRBV12-3 or TRBV12-4 and TRBJ1-5; D may be TRBD1 (5 bases). The CDR3 runs to 15 residues. CDR3 DNA: TGTGCCAGCAGTTTAGGGGGCCTTGGCAATCAGCCCAAGCATTTT. Its translation is CASSLGGLGNQPKHF.

In this sample, this clonotype turned up a few times. This chain uses TRBV11-2 with TRBJ1-6; D is perhaps TRBD1 (6 bases). There are 14 residues in the CDR3. Germline-derived CDR1 and CDR2 are SGHAT and FQNNGV. Trimming pared 5 bases from V and 9 bases from J, leaving 14 bases between. CDR3 sequence: CASSPEGGASPLHF. The CDR3 DNA is TGTGCCAGCAGCCCGGAGGGGGGGGCTTCACCCCTCCACTTT.

The chain links TRBV27 to TRBJ1-1; the D gene is possibly TRBD1 (5 bases). Germline CDR1 MNHEY, CDR2 SMNVEV (reference sequence). V was shortened by 5 bases and J by 7 bases, with 17 bases between the two germline ends. The CDR3 runs 14 residues. The CDR3 here is CASSPLPVGGEAFF. CDR3 nucleotide sequence: TGTGCCAGCAGTCCGCTTCCGGTCGGGGGTGAAGCTTTCTTT.

This clonotype was seen repeatedly, ten times or more. This chain connects TRBV6-2 or TRBV6-3 to TRBJ1-1; D uncertain. V lost 3 bases and J lost 3, with 8 bases in between. CDR3 length: 13 residues. From germline, CDR1 is MNHEY and CDR2 SVGEGT. The CDR3 reads CASSYKQDTEAFF. As DNA, the CDR3 is TGTGCCAGCAGTTATAAGCAGGACACTGAAGCTTTCTTT.

This clonotype was observed a few times. V and J are TRBV6-1 and TRBJ2-7; 9 bases are shared with TRBD2. V gave up 4 bases and J gave up 5 bases; unmatched junction bases: 6. Germline V lookup: CDR1 MNHNS, CDR2 SASEGT. CDR3 length equals 14 residues. The CDR3 sequence: CASSARSSGNEQYF. The DNA of the CDR3 is TGTGCCAGCAGTGCCAGATCTAGCGGGAACGAGCAGTACTTC.

The genes are TRBV5-1 and TRBJ2-7; D may be TRBD2 (5 bases). This CDR3 comprises 12 residues. The V end lost 0 bases, the J end lost 12 bases, and 13 bases lay between the germline ends. From germline, CDR1 is SGHRS and CDR2 YFSETQ. CDR3 amino acids: CASSLEADGLYF. The CDR3 DNA reads TGCGCCAGCAGCTTGGAAGCGGATGGGCTGTACTTC.